The clone carrying this T cell receptor (beta chain) showed up many times. The antigen is undetermined. The record originates from a study of human T cells and chemical hapten exposure. In the study overall: The study traced per-sample TCR yield variation mainly to small differences in pooled library volumes.

Points from the study as a whole: TCRs whose frequency exceeded 1 in 1000 remained the same following DPC sensitization.

It was from unfractionated whole blood that total RNA was extracted. For the library, individual cDNA molecules each received unique molecular identifiers. TCRdb itself ran the 5' RACE reads through MiXCR, one entry per CDR3 protein. The table lists 110,000 to 150,000 distinct CDR3 sequences, 4.1% of them singletons. CDR3 size: 13 residues. V lost 10 bases to trimming and J lost 2 bases; unmatched junction nucleotides: 7. CDR1 MNHEY and CDR2 SVGAGI come from the germline V gene. This chain links TRBV6-5 with TRBJ1-2, with TRBD1 identical over 7 bases. This receptor was taken from a female donor in good health. The CDR3 region has the DNA TGTGCCACCACCAGGGGGGTCAACTATGGCTACACCTTC. Amino acids: CATTRGVNYGYTF.